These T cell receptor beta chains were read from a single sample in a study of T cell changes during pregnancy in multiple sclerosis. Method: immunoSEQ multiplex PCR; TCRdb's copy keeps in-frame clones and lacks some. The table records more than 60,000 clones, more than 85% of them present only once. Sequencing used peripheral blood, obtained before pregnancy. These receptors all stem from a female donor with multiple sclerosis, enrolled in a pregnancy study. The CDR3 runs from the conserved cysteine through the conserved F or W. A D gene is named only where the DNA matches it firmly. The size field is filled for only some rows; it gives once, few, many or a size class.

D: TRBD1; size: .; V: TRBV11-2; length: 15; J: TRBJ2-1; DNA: TGTGCCAGCAATAGGGTCAGGGGGCGAAGGAATGAGCAGTTCTTC; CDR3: CASNRVRGRRNEQFF
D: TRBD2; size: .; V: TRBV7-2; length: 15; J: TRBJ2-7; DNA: TGTGCCAGCAGCCTTCTAGCGGGGGAGAGCTACGAGCAGTACTTC; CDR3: CASSLLAGESYEQYF
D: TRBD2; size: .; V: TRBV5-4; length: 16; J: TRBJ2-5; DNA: TGTGCCAGCAGCTTCCCCGGGGGGAGGGAGCATGAGACCCAGTACTTC; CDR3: CASSFPGGREHETQYF
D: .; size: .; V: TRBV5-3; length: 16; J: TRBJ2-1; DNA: TGTGCCAGAAGCAAACACAGGGATTGGTCCTACAATGAGCAGTTCTTC; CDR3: CARSKHRDWSYNEQFF
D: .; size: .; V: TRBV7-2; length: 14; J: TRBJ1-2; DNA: TGTGCCAGCAGCGCCTACAGGGACCCTTATGGCTACACCTTC; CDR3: CASSAYRDPYGYTF
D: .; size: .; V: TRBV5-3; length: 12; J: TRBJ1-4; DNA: TGTGACAAACGGAGCGGGAGAGAAAAACTGTTTTTT; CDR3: CDKRSGREKLFF
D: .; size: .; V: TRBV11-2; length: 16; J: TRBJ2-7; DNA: TGTGCCAGCAGCTTAGAGGGCAGTTCTACTTCCTACGAGCAGTACTTC; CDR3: CASSLEGSSTSYEQYF
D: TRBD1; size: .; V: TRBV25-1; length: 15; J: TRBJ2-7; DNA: TGTGCCAGCAGTGAGGACAGGTCGTCCGCTCGCGAGCAGTACTTC; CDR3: CASSEDRSSAREQYF
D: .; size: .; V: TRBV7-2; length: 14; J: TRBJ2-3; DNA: TGTGCCAGCAGCTCGGGACTGAACACAGATACGCAGTATTTT; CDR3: CASSSGLNTDTQYF
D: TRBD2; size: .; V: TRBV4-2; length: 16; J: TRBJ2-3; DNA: TGTGCCAGCAGCTCATTAGCGGGGGGGCCGGCAGATACGCAGTATTTT; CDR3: CASSSLAGGPADTQYF
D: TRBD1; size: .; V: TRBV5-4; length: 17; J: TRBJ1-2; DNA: TGTGCCAGCAGCTTGGTATCCGGGACAGGGGGCTTCTACGGCTACACCTTC; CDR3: CASSLVSGTGGFYGYTF
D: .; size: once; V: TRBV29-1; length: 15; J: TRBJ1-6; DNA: TGCAGCGTCCAGGAGGGGAGCTCCTATAATTCACCCCTCCACTTT; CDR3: CSVQEGSSYNSPLHF
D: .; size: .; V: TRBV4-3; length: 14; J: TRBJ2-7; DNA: TGCGCCAGCAGCCCATCACAGGGTAACTACGAGCAGTACTTC; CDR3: CASSPSQGNYEQYF
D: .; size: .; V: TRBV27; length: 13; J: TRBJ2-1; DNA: TGTGCCAGCAGTTTCCAGGCATACAATGAGCAGTTCTTC; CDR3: CASSFQAYNEQFF
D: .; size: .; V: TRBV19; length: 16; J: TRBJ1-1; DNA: TGTGCCAGTATCCCGGGGGGCGGTCCTTTAGCCACTGAAGCTTTCTTT; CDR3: CASIPGGGPLATEAFF
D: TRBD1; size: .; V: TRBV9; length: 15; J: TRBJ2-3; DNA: TGTGCCAGCAGCCCCGGACAGGGCACGGTGGGTACGCAGTATTTT; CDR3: CASSPGQGTVGTQYF
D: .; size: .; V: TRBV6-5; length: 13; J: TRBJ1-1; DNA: TGTGCCAGCAGTTACGAAAGGGGCACTGAAGCTTTCTTT; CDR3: CASSYERGTEAFF
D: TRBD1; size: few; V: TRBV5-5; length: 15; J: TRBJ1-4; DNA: TGTGCCAGCAGCCTTCGACAGGGGGCGGGCGAAAAACTGTTTTTT; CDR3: CASSLRQGAGEKLFF
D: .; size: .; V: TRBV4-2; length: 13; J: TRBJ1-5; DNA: TGTGCCAGCAGCCAACTTGGACAGCACCCCCAGCATTTT; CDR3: CASSQLGQHPQHF
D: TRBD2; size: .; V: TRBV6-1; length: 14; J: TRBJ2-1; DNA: TGTGCCAGCAGGGCTAGCGGGGGGGCCGATGAGCAGTTCTTC; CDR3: CASRASGGADEQFF
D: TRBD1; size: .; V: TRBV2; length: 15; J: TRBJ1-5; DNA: TGTGCCAGCAGGGGGACAGCTCATAGCAATCAGCCCCAGCATTTT; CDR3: CASRGTAHSNQPQHF
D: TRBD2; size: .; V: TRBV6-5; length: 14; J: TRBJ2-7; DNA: TGTGCCAGCAGAAGAGCGGGGGGGCCGATCGAGCAGTACTTC; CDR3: CASRRAGGPIEQYF
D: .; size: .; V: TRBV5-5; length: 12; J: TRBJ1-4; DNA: TGTGCCAGCAGCGAGGATGGGACTCAGGGGTTTTTT; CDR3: CASSEDGTQGFF
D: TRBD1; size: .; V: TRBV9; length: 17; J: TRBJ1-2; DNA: TGTGCCAGCAGCAGTATAGTACAGGGGCCCCTTGGCTATGGCTACACCTTC; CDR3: CASSSIVQGPLGYGYTF
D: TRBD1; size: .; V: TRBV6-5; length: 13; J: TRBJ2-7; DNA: TGTGCCAGCAGTTACACAGGGGCCTACGAGCAGTACTTC; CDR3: CASSYTGAYEQYF
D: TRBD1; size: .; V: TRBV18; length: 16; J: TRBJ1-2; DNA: TGTGCCAGCTCACCACTGAAGGACAGGGGGCAATCGGGCTACACCTTC; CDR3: CASSPLKDRGQSGYTF
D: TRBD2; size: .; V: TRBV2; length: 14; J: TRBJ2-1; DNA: TGTGCCAGCGGACCGGGACTAGCGGTCAATGAGCAGTTCTTC; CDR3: CASGPGLAVNEQFF
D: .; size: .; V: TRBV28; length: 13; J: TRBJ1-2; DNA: TGTGCCAGCAGCCCTTTTTCTACGTATGGCTACACCTTC; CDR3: CASSPFSTYGYTF
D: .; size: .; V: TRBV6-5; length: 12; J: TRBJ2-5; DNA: TGTGCCAGCAGCTGGGGGCGGGAGACCCAGTACTTC; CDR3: CASSWGRETQYF
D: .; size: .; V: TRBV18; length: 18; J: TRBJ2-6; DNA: TGTGCCAGCTCACCACGGGGGGTCGCGCCCTCTGGGGCCAACGTCCTGACTTTC; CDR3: CASSPRGVAPSGANVLTF
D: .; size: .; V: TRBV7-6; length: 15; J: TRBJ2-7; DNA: TGTGCCAGCAGCCCAGGACAGCTGAGCTCCTACGAGCAGTACTTC; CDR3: CASSPGQLSSYEQYF
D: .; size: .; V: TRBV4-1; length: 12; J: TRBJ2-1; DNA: TGCGCCAGCAGCCAAGATGGGGCAGAGCAGTTCTTC; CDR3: CASSQDGAEQFF
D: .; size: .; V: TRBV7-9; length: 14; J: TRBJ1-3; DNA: TGTGCCAGCAGCTTAGTGACTGGGGGAAACACCATATATTTT; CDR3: CASSLVTGGNTIYF
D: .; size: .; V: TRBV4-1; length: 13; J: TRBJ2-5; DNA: TGCGCCAGCAGCCAACTAGTTCAAGAGACCCAGTACTTC; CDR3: CASSQLVQETQYF
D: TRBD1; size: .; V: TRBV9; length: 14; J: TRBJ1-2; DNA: TGTGCCAGCAGCCCAAGACAGGGTTCTATAGGCTACACCTTC; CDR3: CASSPRQGSIGYTF
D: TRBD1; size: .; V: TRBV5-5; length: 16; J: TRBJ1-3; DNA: TGTGCCAGCAGCTTGGAGGCAGGGGGTCCCCCGAACACCATATATTTT; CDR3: CASSLEAGGPPNTIYF